This TCR beta chain is from a study of PD-L1 blockade in urothelial cancer. Study context: Each patient had 0 to 3 earlier chemotherapy regimens. Blood samples had a median of approximately 150,000 T cells.

Patients suffered from locally advanced or metastatic urothelial carcinoma. Sequencing used immunoSEQ multiplex PCR; TCRdb keeps in-frame clones, though not all of them. The data show more than 45,000 clones, 75% to 90% seen once. The TCR was taken from a man in his sixties with urothelial cancer. Sequenced here: PBMCs, sampled around atezolizumab (anti-PD-L1) treatment.

This chain's CDR3 is CASSGGVTDTQYF. The CDR3 DNA follows: TGTGCCAGCAGTGGAGGTGTGACAGATACGCAGTATTTT. The chain couples TRBV25-1 to TRBJ2-3; D unclear. V was clipped by 4 bases and J by 3 bases, with 8 bases between them. CDR1 is MGHDK, CDR2 SYGVNS, per germline. The CDR3 spans 13 residues.